Given below is one T cell receptor beta chain in context. This record belongs to a study of cytomegalovirus exposure and HLA in healthy donors. Overall study: Earlier sequencing of 150 million to 200 million T cells yielded under 120 million unique TCR beta sequences.

Between the trimmed V and J ends, which lost 7 bases and 1 base, there was a span of 10 bases. The length of the CDR3 is 14 residues. Per the germline V gene, CDR1 is SNHLY and CDR2 is FYNNEI. Researchers ran the PCR with 60 Vbeta and 13 Jbeta primers. Sequencing was performed with immunoSEQ multiplex PCR; in TCRdb, only in-frame clones are kept and a portion is missing. Here the sample table reports about 170,000 clones. Input material: PBMCs. This sequence originates from a woman aged 60-75 years in good health and CMV-seronegative. The gene calls are TRBV2 and TRBJ2-2; maybe TRBD1 (5 bases). CDR3 nucleotide sequence: TGTGCCAGCACGGGCCAGGGGAACACCGGGGAGCTGTTTTTT. Its protein product is CASTGQGNTGELFF.